Listed below are T cell receptor beta chains from one sample, sequenced in a study of blood T cell repertoires in COVID-19. Assay used: immunoSEQ multiplex PCR; TCRdb lists only in-frame clones, some missing. The sample carries about 430,000 clones, approximately 90% recorded once. The sample was PBMCs or T cells enriched from blood (not recorded which). These TCRs come from a woman between 18 and 29 years old who had been exposed to COVID-19. The CDR3 runs from the conserved cysteine through the conserved F or W. A D gene is named only where the DNA matches it firmly. Not all rows give a size; the values are once, few, many and, for expanded clones, a class.

TRBD1	TRBV28	-	TRBJ2-7	CASATGGYEQYF	TGTGCCAGCGCGACAGGGGGATACGAGCAGTACTTC
TRBD1	TRBV18	once	TRBJ1-2	CASSTTGDGYTF	TGTGCCAGCTCAACGACAGGGGATGGCTACACCTTC
-	TRBV7-9	-	TRBJ1-4	CASTPGGTGEKLFF	TGTGCCAGCACCCCGGGGGGGACGGGGGAAAAACTGTTTTTT
-	TRBV6-1	-	TRBJ1-1	CASSEDGGARTEAFF	TGTGCCAGCAGTGAAGACGGGGGGGCAAGAACTGAAGCTTTCTTT
TRBD1	TRBV6-2/TRBV6-3	-	TRBJ1-3	CASSYSGTAKRNTIYF	TGTGCCAGCAGTTACTCCGGGACAGCTAAACGGAACACCATATATTTT
-	TRBV29-1	-	TRBJ1-3	CSVVPRSGNTIYF	TGCAGCGTCGTCCCGAGGTCCGGAAACACCATATATTTT
-	TRBV2	-	TRBJ1-1	CASRGRNTEAFF	TGTGCCAGCAGGGGCAGAAACACTGAAGCTTTCTTT
TRBD1	TRBV29-1	-	TRBJ1-4	CSALQGDEKLFF	TGCAGCGCGTTACAGGGGGACGAAAAACTGTTTTTT
-	TRBV5-6	-	TRBJ2-1	CASSLWEVSVRSYNEQFF	TGTGCCAGCAGCTTGTGGGAGGTAAGCGTTCGCTCCTACAATGAGCAGTTCTTC
-	TRBV5-6	-	TRBJ1-3	CASSLVQYTSGNTIYF	TGTGCCAGCAGCTTGGTTCAGTATACGTCTGGAAACACCATATATTTT
TRBD1	TRBV28	-	TRBJ2-7	CASSSGTGALSEQYF	TGTGCCAGCAGTTCCGGGACAGGGGCCCTCAGCGAGCAGTACTTC
-	TRBV9	once	TRBJ1-1	CASSATGWDTEAFF	TGTGCCAGCAGCGCAACCGGGTGGGACACTGAAGCTTTCTTT
-	TRBV5-1	-	TRBJ2-3	CASSLGQGIDTQYF	TGCGCCAGCAGCTTGGGCCAGGGGATAGATACGCAGTATTTT
-	TRBV29-1	-	TRBJ1-1	CSVDRDKNTEAFF	TGCAGCGTTGACCGCGACAAGAACACTGAAGCTTTCTTT
-	TRBV9	once	TRBJ1-3	CASSLPGASGNTIYF	TGTGCCAGCAGCTTACCAGGGGCCTCTGGAAACACCATATATTTT
TRBD2	TRBV10-3	-	TRBJ2-4	CAIKQSLGTSGSRGAKNIQYF	TGTGCCATCAAACAAAGCTTAGGGACTAGCGGGAGTAGGGGAGCCAAAAACATTCAGTACTTC
-	TRBV2	-	TRBJ1-6	CASNPVSYNSPLHF	TGTGCCAGCAACCCAGTCTCCTATAATTCACCCCTCCACTTT
-	TRBV9	-	TRBJ2-7	CASSVAEESYEQYF	TGTGCCAGCAGCGTAGCAGAGGAATCCTACGAGCAGTACTTC
-	TRBV18	-	TRBJ2-5	CASSSPNREQETQYF	TGTGCCAGCTCATCCCCCAACCGAGAGCAAGAGACCCAGTACTTC
-	TRBV25-1	-	TRBJ1-6	CASSQGGGSYNSPLHF	TGTGCCAGCAGTCAGGGAGGGGGCTCCTATAATTCACCCCTCCACTTT
-	TRBV16	-	TRBJ2-1	CASNRYNEQFF	TGTGCCAGCAACAGATACAATGAGCAGTTCTTC
TRBD2	TRBV4-2	-	TRBJ2-3	CASSQAGGADTQYF	TGTGCCAGCAGCCAAGCGGGGGGGGCAGATACGCAGTATTTT
-	TRBV28	once	TRBJ2-7	CASSSVAQRAYEQYF	TGTGCCAGCAGTTCCGTAGCGCAACGAGCATACGAGCAGTACTTC
-	TRBV11-3	-	TRBJ2-3	CASSLQGFGTDTQYF	TGTGCCAGCAGCCTACAGGGTTTTGGCACAGATACGCAGTATTTT
TRBD2	TRBV4-1	-	TRBJ2-7	CASSQVLGTSGTSSYYEQYF	TGCGCCAGCAGCCAAGTTTTAGGGACTAGCGGGACATCCTCCTACTACGAGCAGTACTTC
-	TRBV6-5	-	TRBJ2-4	CASLGSGRAKNIQYF	TGTGCCAGCTTAGGGAGCGGGCGAGCCAAAAACATTCAGTACTTC
-	TRBV4-3	-	TRBJ1-1	CASSQAIMPGNTEAFF	TGCGCCAGCAGCCAAGCGATAATGCCAGGGAACACTGAAGCTTTCTTT
TRBD1	TRBV4-3	-	TRBJ1-3	CASSRDTGVPGDTIYF	TGCGCCAGCAGCCGCGACACAGGGGTGCCGGGAGACACCATATATTTT
-	TRBV18	-	TRBJ2-3	CASSPNPASPDTQYF	TGTGCCAGCTCACCGAATCCCGCCAGTCCAGATACGCAGTATTTT
-	TRBV19	-	TRBJ2-1	CASSPRERVYNEQFF	TGTGCCAGTAGTCCGAGGGAGCGGGTTTACAATGAGCAGTTCTTC
TRBD1	TRBV28	-	TRBJ1-5	CASSHRYRGLWQPQHF	TGTGCCAGCAGTCACCGATACAGGGGGCTCTGGCAGCCCCAGCATTTT
TRBD1	TRBV27	-	TRBJ1-5	CASSLRERGQSHNQPQHF	TGTGCCAGCAGTTTGAGGGAACGGGGACAGAGTCACAATCAGCCCCAGCATTTT
-	TRBV7-2	-	TRBJ1-1	CASSLAGVDAFF	TGTGCCAGCAGCTTAGCAGGAGTTGATGCTTTCTTT